One T cell receptor (beta chain) is described in this entry. Its antigen is as yet unknown. Expressed TCRB transcripts got sequenced, as all isolated RNA was reverse transcribed. TCRdb's copy holds only in-frame clones and misses some; the assay was immunoSEQ multiplex PCR. The table has about 340,000 clones, 13% seen once. Via CD45RO/CCR7/CD25/CD127/CD95/CD27, cells of the CD4+ naive, central memory, regulatory and stem cell-like memory subsets were sorted. CDR3 length: 14 residues. Trimming removed 6 bases from V and 3 bases from J, with 15 bases in between. CDR1 and CDR2 from the germline V gene are MNHNS and SASEGT. This record belongs to a study of beta chain features in type 1 diabetes. Study-wide background: Under 140,000,000 sorted cells were examined across all samples. The study, taken as a whole, reports: Researchers report that Type 1 diabetes patients had moderately but significantly shorter TCRB CDR3s across all four CD4+ subsets. Within patients, naive, central memory and Treg TCRB repertoires seemed more similar than within healthy donors. More deletions and fewer insertions at VDJ junctions were seen in type 1 diabetes patients.

This chain links TRBV6-1 with TRBJ2-7; D may be TRBD2 (6 bases). What was sequenced was naive CD4+ T cells from blood. The origin of this receptor is a woman between 18 and 30 years old with type 1 diabetes. CDR3 in amino acids: CASSEGLLSYEQYF. CDR3 nucleotide sequence: TGTGCCAGCAGCGAGGGACTCCTAAGCTACGAGCAGTACTTC.